The clone carrying this T cell receptor beta chain was seen just once. What it binds is not known. The data belong to a study of response to subunit inactivated influenza vaccine. General study points: It was suggested by the authors that few new T cells are recruited by each seasonal influenza vaccination.

In TCRdb, the RT-PCR reads were re-called with MiXCR into one record per CDR3 protein. The table lists around 200,000 distinct CDR3 sequences, about 9% of them singletons. This CDR3 has 15 residues. Per the germline V gene, CDR1 is MDHEN and CDR2 is SYDVKM. Trimming took off 5 bases at V and 8 bases at J, with 16 bases between the two ends. The TCR was taken from a man aged 50 or older who received an inactivated influenza vaccine. V and J are TRBV28 and TRBJ1-6; tentatively, D is TRBD1 (5 bases). The specimen comprised non-naive T cells sorted from PBMCs, sampled on the day of vaccination. The DNA of the CDR3 is TGTGCCAGCAGTCCGGTCAGGGCCAGAGATTCACCCCTCCACTTT. Encoded protein: CASSPVRARDSPLHF.